This T cell receptor (beta chain) derives from a study of vaccination effects on CD4 cells after COVID-19 (dated by TCRdb to 2022 to 2024). Describing the broader study: Across the study, the median time from the second dose to post-vaccine sampling was 72 days (range 14 to 241). The study compared SARS-CoV-2 spike-specific CD4+ TCR repertoires before and after mRNA vaccination in COVID-19 convalescent patients and infection-naive vaccine recipients. A total of 10 COVID-19 convalescent patients and a handful of SARS-CoV-2-naive healthy vaccine recipients were included in the full study. In the study, cultures from other donors were sequenced using the Oncomine TCR Beta short-read assay on an Illumina iSeq 100.

Counted from cysteine to phenylalanine, this CDR3 has 16 amino acids. Here the CDR3 DNA is all that survives: 48 bases in frame from base 1. CDR1 MDHEN and CDR2 SYDVKM are derived from the germline V gene. The germline ends are 11 bases apart after V is trimmed by 3 bases and J by 0 bases. Overall results and qualifications from the work: Among healthy vaccine recipients, nearly all vaccine-induced clones were SARS-CoV-2 mono-reactive, and only 1 of 255 was cross-reactive with common cold coronaviruses. Limitations of the study were the small number of convalescent patients and the absence of early post-infection timepoints. Clones induced by infection and clones induced by vaccination both contracted markedly at late timepoints after vaccination, which fits with T cell responses waning over time.

Remarks on this clone: Which antigen it targets is not known. Per-nucleotide qualities are absent, and no much larger clonotype sits a single base away.

The library was produced with the immunoSEQ multiplex PCR assay. DNA from the CD4+ T cells that had been cultured and isolated underwent TCR beta CDR3 sequencing. The source study handled its data this way. Non-productive TCR sequences were discarded, and reads were trimmed to the CDR3 region, with only CDR3s of 7 or more amino acids retained. Antigen-specific clonotypes were identified using the MANAFEST web app by comparison of expansion in peptide wells against reference cultures. To be called positive, a clone needed expansion at FDR<0.05 compared with the reference and with all other wells, an odds ratio greater than 5, and a frequency greater than 0.1% in two replicate wells. A clonotype was defined as cross-reactive if the clonotype was significantly expanded both in SARS-CoV-2 spike wells and in at least one common cold coronavirus spike condition. CDR3 similarity was assessed by Levenshtein distance with the stringdist R package, and unrooted trees were built with ape in R 3.6.1. Here the immuneACCESS table is served through TCRdb, limited to in-frame sequences with V and J called. Missing clones are a known gap in these copies; in checked studies unresolved V genes cover under half, and the rest lacks a known reason. That table furnishes V, J and clone size, whereas the DNA furnished D and trimming. The sample records 13,000 to 15,000 clones, roughly 72% of which are singletons. The ten top clones hold 8% to 10% of the sample.

In the ViraFEST assay, PBMC were stimulated with viral peptide pools, and antigen-specific CD4+ T cell clonotypes were then identified by expansion using TCR sequencing. After more than nine days of culture, CD4+ T cells were isolated with the EasySep CD4+ T cell isolation kit. Each participant received two doses of an mRNA SARS-CoV-2 vaccine, either BNT162b2 or mRNA-1273. None of the healthy vaccine recipients had a prior SARS-CoV-2 infection, which was confirmed by nucleocapsid antibody tests that came back negative both before and after vaccination. A few million PBMC per well were cultured with 9 to 10 ug/ml peptides in IMDM containing 5% human AB serum, approximately 10 IU/ml IL-2 and gentamicin. Half of the culture medium was replaced with fresh IL-2-containing medium on days 3 and 7. Unless noted otherwise, every peptide stimulation condition was cultured in triplicate wells. PBMC were separated from whole blood using Ficoll-Paque Plus gradient centrifugation and were then either cryopreserved at -140C or used fresh. Overlapping peptide pools spanned the spike proteins of SARS-CoV-2 and the common cold coronaviruses HCoV-NL63, HCoV-OC43 and HCoV-229E. The QIAamp micro DNA kit was used to extract genomic DNA from the cultured CD4+ T cells.

The sample here was CD4+ T cells from PBMCs cultured with SARS-CoV-2 spike peptides, taken after COVID-19 vaccination. The cell subset or site label, as the study defines it: SARS-CoV-2 spike overlapping peptide pool stimulation. This chain is built from TRBV28 and TRBJ2-2; no confident D gene assignment can be made. This clonotype was obtained from a human donor who received a COVID-19 vaccine. The CDR3 in this case is CASSFPDWSNTGELFF. The nucleotide sequence is TGTGCCAGCAGTTTCCCAGACTGGTCGAACACCGGGGAGCTGTTTTTT. Joined to the reference TRBV28 and TRBJ2-2 proteins, this CDR3 gives the full variable domain: DVKVTQSSRYLVKRTGEKVFLECVQDMDHENMFWYRQDPGLGLRLIYFSYDVKMKEKGDIPEGYSVSREKKERFSLILESASTNQTSMYLCASSFPDWSNTGELFFGEGSRLTVL.